This T cell receptor (beta chain) comes out of a study of T-cell reconstitution after alpha-beta-depleted transplantation in children. Study-level results: T-cell numbers and diversity one year post-transplant derived largely from freshly generated T cells.

Preparation of the TCRbeta library involved a method that used unique molecular identifiers. TCRdb redid the calling of the PCR reads with MiXCR, one entry per CDR3 protein. The profile covers about 90,000 distinct CDR3 sequences, with less than 20% appearing a single time and 15% to 20% taken by the ten largest. On this clonotype: Its target is unknown.

The V gene lost 2 bases and the J gene lost 1 base, with 20 bases spanning the gap. This CDR3 is built from 18 residues. Germline V lookup: CDR1 LGHNA, CDR2 YNFKEQ. The TCR originated in a male patient under 10 years old who had a stem cell transplant for acute lymphoblastic leukemia, so the T cells may come from the graft donor. The rearrangement uses TRBV4-2 and TRBJ1-1, with no clear D. The sequenced sample was PBMCs, mostly from graft donor cells, obtained 180 days after TCRalphabeta/CD19-depleted stem cell transplant. In DNA form, the CDR3 reads TGTGCCAGCAGCCAAAGTCAGCTTGGTGAAGGGCCGAACACTGAAGCTTTCTTT. The encoded protein is CASSQSQLGEGPNTEAFF.